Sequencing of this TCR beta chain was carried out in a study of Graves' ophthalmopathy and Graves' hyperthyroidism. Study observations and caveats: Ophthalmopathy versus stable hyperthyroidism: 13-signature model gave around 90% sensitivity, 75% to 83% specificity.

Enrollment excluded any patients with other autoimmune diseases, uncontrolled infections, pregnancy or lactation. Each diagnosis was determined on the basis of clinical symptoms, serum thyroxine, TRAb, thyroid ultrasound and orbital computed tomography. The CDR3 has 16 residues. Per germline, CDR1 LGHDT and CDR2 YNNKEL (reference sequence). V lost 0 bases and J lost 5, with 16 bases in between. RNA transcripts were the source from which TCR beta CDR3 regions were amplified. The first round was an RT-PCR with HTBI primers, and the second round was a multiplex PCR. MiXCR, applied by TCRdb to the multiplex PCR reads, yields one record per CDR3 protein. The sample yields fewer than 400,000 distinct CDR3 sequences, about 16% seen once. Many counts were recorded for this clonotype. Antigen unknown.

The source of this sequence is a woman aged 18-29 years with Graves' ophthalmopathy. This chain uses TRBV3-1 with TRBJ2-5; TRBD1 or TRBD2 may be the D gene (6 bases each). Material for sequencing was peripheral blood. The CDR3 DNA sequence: TGTGCCAGCAGCCAAGAGCAAGGGGGGCCGGGGGAGACCCAGTACTTC. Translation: CASSQEQGGPGETQYF.